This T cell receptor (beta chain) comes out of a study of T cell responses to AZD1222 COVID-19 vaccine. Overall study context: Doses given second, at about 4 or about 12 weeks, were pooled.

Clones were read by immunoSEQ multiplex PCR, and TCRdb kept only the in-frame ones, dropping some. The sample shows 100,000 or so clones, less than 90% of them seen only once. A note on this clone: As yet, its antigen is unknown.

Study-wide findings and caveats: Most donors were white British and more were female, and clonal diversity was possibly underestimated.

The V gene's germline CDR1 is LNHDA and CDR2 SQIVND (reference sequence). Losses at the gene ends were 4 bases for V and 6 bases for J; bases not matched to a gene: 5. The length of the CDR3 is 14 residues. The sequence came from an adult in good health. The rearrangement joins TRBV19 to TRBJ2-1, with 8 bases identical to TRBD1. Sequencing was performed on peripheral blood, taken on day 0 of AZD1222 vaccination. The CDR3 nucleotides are TGTGCCAGTAGTAAGCAGGGGGCTCTCAATGAGCAGTTCTTC. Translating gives CASSKQGALNEQFF.